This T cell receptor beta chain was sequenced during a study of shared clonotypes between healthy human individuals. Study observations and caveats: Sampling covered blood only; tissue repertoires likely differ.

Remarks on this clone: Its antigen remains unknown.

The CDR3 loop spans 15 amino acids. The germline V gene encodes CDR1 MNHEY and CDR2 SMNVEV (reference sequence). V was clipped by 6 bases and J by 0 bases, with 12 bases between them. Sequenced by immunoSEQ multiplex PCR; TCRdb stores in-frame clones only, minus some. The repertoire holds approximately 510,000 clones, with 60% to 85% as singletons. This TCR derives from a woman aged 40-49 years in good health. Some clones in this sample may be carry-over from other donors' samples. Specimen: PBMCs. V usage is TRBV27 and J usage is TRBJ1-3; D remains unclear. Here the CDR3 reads CASSPNGDSGNTIYF. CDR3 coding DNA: TGTGCCAGCAGCCCCAACGGGGACTCTGGAAACACCATATATTTT.